The text below deals with one T cell receptor (beta chain). Its target is not known. This specimen comes from a study of cytomegalovirus exposure and HLA in healthy donors. Study-wide results and caveats: In a later analysis, V- and J-gene trimming of beta chains associated with a DCLRE1C missense variant, replicated independently. Data from an earlier analysis indicated that most TCR beta V segments were productive either about 87% or about 30% of the time.

Amplification used 60 Vbeta primers and 13 Jbeta primers. Libraries were prepared by immunoSEQ multiplex PCR; TCRdb keeps only in-frame clonotypes and omits some of them. The table has over 130,000 clones, around 90% seen once. CDR3 length: 14 amino acids. Germline V gene sequence: CDR1 SGHVS, CDR2 FQNEAQ. With V trimmed by 5 bases and J by 4 bases, 5 bases remained unmatched. The receptor's source is a woman aged 40 to 49 in good health and CMV-seronegative. Material: PBMCs. The chain carries TRBV7-8 and TRBJ2-7, with TRBD1 identical over 10 bases. The CDR3 sequence: CASSQRQGAYEQYF. The CDR3 DNA is TGTGCCAGCAGCCAACGACAGGGGGCGTACGAGCAGTACTTC.